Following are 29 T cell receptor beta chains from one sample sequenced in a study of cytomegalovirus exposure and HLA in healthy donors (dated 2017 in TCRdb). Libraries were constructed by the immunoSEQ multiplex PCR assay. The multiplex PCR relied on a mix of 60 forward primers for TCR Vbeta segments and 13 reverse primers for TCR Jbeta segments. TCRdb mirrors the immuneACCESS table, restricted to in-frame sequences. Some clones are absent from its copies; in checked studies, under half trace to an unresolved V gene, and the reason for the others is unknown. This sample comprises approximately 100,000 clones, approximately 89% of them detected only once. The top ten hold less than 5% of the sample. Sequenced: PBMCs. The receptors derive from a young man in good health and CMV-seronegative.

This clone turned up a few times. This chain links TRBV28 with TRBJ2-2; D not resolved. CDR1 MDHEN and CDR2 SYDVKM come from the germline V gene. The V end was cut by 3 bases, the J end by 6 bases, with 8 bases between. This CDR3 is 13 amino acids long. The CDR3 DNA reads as TGTGCCAGCAGTTTTAAAACAGCCGGGGAGCTGTTTTTT. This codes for CASSFKTAGELFF.

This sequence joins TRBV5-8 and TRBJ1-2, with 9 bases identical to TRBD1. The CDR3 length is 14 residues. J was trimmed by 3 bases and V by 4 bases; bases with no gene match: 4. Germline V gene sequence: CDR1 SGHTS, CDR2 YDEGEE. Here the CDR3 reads CASSQWTGDYGYTF. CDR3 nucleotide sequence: TGTGCCAGCAGCCAATGGACAGGGGACTATGGCTACACCTTC. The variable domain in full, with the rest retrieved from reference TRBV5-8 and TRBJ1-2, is EAGVTQSPTHLIKTRGQQATLRCSPISGHTSVYWYQQALGLGLQFLLWYDEGEERNRGNFPPRFSGRQFPNYSSELNVNALELEDSALYLCASSQWTGDYGYTFGSGTRLTVV.

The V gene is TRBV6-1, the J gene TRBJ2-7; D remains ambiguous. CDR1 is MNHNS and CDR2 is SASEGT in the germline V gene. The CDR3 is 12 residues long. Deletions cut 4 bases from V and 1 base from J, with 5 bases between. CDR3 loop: CASSVLSYEQYF. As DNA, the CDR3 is TGTGCCAGCAGTGTACTATCCTACGAGCAGTACTTC.

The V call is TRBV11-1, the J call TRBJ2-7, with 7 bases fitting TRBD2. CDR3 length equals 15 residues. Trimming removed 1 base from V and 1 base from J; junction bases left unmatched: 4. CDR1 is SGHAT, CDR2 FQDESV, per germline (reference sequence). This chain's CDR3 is CASSLGASGSYEQYF. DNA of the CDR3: TGTGCCAGCAGCTTAGGGGCTAGCGGATCCTACGAGCAGTACTTC.

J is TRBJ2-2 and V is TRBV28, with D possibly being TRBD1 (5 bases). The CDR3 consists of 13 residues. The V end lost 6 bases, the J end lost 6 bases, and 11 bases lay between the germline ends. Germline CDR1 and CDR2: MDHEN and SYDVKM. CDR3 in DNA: TGTGCCAGCAGAGACAGTTTTGCCGGGGAGCTGTTTTTT. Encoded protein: CASRDSFAGELFF.

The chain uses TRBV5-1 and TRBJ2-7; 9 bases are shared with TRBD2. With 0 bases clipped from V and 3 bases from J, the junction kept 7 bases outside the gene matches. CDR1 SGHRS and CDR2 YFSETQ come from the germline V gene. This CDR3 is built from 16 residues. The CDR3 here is CASSLVSSGSLYEQYF. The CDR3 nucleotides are TGCGCCAGCAGCTTGGTGAGTAGCGGGAGCCTCTACGAGCAGTACTTC.

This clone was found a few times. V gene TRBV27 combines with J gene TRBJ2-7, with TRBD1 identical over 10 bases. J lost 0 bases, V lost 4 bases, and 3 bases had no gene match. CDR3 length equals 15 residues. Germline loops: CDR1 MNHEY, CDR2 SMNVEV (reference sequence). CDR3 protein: CASSSWTGGSYEQYF. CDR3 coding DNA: TGTGCCAGCAGTTCGTGGACAGGGGGCTCCTACGAGCAGTACTTC.

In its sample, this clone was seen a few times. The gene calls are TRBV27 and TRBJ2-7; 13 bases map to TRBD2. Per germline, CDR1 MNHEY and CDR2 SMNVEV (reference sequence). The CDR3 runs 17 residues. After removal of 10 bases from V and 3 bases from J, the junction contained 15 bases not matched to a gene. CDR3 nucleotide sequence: TGTGCCATCGGTGGCATGAGGACTAGCGGGAGACTCTACGAGCAGTACTTC. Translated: CAIGGMRTSGRLYEQYF.

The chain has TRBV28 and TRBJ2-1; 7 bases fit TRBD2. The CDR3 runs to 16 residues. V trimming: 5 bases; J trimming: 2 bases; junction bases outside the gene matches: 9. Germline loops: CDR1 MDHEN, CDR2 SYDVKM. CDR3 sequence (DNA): TGTGCCAGCAGTCCCTCAGCGGGGAGAGCCTACAATGAGCAGTTCTTC. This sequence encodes CASSPSAGRAYNEQFF.

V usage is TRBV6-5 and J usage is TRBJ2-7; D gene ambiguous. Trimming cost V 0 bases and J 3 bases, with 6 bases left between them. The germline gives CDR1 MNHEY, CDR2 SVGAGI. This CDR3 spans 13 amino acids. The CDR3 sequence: CASSYSPSYEQYF. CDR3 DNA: TGTGCCAGCAGTTACTCTCCCAGCTACGAGCAGTACTTC.

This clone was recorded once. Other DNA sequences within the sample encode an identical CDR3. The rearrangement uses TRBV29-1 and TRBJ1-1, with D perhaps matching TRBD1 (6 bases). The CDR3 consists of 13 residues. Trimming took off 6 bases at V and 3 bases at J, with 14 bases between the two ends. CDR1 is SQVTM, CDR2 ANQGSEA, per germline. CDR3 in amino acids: CSVRTGIDTEAFF. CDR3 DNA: TGCAGCGTGCGCACAGGGATTGACACTGAAGCTTTCTTT.

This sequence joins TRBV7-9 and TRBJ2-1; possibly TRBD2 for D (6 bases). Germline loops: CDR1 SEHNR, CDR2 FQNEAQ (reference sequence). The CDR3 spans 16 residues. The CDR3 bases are TGTGCAGAGGAGACCTTCGGGAGTCCCACCTACAATGAGCAGTTCTTC. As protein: CAEETFGSPTYNEQFF.

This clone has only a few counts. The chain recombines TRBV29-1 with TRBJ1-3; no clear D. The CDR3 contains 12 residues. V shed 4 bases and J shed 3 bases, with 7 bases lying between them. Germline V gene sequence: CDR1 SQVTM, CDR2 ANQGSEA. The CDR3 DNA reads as TGCAGCGTTGGAGGATATGGAAACACCATATATTTT. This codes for CSVGGYGNTIYF.

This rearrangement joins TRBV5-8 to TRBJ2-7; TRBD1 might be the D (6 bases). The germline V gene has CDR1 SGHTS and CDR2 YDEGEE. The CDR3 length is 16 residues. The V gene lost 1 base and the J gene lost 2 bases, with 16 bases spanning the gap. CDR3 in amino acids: CASSLSPGVMAYEQYF. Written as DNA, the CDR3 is TGTGCCAGCAGCTTGTCACCAGGGGTCATGGCCTACGAGCAGTACTTC.

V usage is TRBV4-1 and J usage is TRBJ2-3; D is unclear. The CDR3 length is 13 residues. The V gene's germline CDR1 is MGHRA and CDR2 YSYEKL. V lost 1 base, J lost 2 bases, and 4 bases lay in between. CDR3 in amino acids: CASSQGITDTQYF. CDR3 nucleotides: TGCGCCAGCAGCCAAGGTATCACAGATACGCAGTATTTT.

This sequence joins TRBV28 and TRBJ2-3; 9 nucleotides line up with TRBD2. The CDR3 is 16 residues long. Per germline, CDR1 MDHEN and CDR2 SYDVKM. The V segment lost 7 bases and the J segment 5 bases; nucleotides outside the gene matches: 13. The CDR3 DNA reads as TGTGCCAGCACATCTAGCGGGGTGGGGGTTAGAGATACGCAGTATTTT. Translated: CASTSSGVGVRDTQYF.

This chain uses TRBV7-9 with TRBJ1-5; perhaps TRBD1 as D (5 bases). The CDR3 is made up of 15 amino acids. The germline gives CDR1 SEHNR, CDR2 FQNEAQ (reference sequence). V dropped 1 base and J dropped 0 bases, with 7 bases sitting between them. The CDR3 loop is CASSLGQFSNQPQHF. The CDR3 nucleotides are TGTGCCAGCAGCTTAGGACAGTTTAGCAATCAGCCCCAGCATTTT.

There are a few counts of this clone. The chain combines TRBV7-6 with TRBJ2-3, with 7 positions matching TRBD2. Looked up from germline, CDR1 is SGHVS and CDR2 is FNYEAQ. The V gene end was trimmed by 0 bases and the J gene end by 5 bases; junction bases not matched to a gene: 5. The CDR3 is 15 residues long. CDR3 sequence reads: CASSLAAGTEDTQYF. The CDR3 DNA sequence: TGTGCCAGCAGCTTAGCAGCGGGAACGGAAGATACGCAGTATTTT. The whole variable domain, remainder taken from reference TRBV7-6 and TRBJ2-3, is GAGVSQSPRYKVTKRGQDVALRCDPISGHVSLYWYRQALGQGPEFLTYFNYEAQQDKSGLPNDRFSAERPEGSISTLTIQRTEQRDSAMYRCASSLAAGTEDTQYFGPGTRLTVL.

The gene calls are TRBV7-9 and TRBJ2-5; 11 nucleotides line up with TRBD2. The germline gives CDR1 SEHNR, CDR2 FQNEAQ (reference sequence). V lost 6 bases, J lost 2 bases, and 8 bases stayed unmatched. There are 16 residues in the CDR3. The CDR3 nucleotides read TGTGCCAGCAGGGTCTCTAGCGGGGGGTCTCAAGAGACCCAGTACTTC. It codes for CASRVSSGGSQETQYF. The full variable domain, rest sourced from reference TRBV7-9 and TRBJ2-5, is DTGVSQNPRHKITKRGQNVTFRCDPISEHNRLYWYRQTLGQGPEFLTYFQNEAQLEKSRLLSDRFSAERPKGSFSTLEIQRTEQGDSAMYLCASRVSSGGSQETQYFGPGTRLLVL.

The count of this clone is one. This chain's CDR3 is CASSFSGQGSYEQYF. CDR3 bases: TGCGCCAGCAGCTTTTCGGGACAGGGGTCCTACGAGCAGTACTTC. This sequence joins TRBV5-1 and TRBJ2-7, with 10 bases fitting TRBD1. Germline CDR1 is SGHRS and CDR2 is YFSETQ. This CDR3 contains 15 residues. V lost 2 bases, J lost 1 base, and 3 bases stayed unmatched.

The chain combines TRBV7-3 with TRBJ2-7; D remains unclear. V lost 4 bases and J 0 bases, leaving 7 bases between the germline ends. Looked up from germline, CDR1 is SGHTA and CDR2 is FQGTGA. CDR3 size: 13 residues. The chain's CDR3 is CASSSGSSYEQYF. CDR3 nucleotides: TGTGCCAGCAGCTCCGGGTCCTCCTACGAGCAGTACTTC.

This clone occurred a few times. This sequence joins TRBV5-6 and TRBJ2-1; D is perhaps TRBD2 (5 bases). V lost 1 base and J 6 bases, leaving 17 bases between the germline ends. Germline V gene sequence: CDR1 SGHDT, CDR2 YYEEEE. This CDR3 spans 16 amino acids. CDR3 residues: CASSLYPVGLINEQFF. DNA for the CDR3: TGTGCCAGCAGCTTGTACCCCGTTGGACTGATCAATGAGCAGTTCTTC.

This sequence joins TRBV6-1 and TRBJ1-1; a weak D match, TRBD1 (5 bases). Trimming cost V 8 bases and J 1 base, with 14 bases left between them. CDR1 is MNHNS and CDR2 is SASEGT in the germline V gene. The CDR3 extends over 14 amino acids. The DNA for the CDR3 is TGTGCCAGCCACTATGAGACAGCGAACACTGAAGCTTTCTTT. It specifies CASHYETANTEAFF.

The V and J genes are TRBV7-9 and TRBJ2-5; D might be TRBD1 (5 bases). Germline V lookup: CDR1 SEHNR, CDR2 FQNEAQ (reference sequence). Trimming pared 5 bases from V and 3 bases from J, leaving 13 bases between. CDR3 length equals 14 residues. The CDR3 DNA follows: TGTGCCAGCAGCCAGGACAACATAAAAGAGACCCAGTACTTC. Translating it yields CASSQDNIKETQYF.

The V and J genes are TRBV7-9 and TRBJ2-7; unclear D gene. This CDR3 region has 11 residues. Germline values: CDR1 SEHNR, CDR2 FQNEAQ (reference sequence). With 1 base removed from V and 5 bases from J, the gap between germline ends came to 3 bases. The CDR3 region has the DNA TGTGCCAGCAGCTTAGGAGACGAGCAGTACTTC. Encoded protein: CASSLGDEQYF.

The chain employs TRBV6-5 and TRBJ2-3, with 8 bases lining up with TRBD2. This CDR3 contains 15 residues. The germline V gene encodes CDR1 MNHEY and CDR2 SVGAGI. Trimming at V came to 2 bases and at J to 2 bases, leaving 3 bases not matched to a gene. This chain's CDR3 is CASSYTGGNTDTQYF. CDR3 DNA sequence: TGTGCCAGCAGTTACACGGGGGGGAACACAGATACGCAGTATTTT.

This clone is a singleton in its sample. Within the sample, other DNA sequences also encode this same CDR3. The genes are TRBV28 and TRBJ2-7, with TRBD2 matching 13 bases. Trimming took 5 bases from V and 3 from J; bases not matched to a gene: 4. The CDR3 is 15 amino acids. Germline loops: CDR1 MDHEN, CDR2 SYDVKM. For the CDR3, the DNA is TGTGCCAGCAGTCTCGGACTAGCGGGGGTCTACGAGCAGTACTTC. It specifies CASSLGLAGVYEQYF.

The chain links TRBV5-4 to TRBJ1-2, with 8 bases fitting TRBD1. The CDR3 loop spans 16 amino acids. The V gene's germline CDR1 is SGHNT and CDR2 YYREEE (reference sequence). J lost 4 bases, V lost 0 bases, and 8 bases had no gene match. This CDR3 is CASSLGDWTGSYGYTF. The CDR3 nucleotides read TGTGCCAGCAGCTTGGGCGATTGGACAGGGAGCTATGGCTACACCTTC.

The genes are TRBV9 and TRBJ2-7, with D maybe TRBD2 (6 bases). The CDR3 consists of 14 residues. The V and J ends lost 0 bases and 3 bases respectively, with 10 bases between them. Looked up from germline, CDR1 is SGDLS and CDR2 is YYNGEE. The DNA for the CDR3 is TGTGCCAGCAGCGTAGAGGCTAGCGTCTACGAGCAGTACTTC. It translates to CASSVEASVYEQYF.